These T cell receptor beta chains were read from a single sample in a study of neurological immune-mediated disorders. TCRdb ran MiXCR on the 5' RACE reads and lists one entry per CDR3 protein. Found here are about 66,000 distinct CDR3 sequences, around 5.2% of them singletons; the top ten hold around 2.8%. The sample consisted of PBMCs. Source of these receptors: a woman aged 25 to 45 with multiple sclerosis. Both conserved end residues are part of each CDR3. D genes are given only for firm matches. Clone size is shown for a subset of rows, as once, few, many or a class of expanded clone.

CDR3aa,CDR3nt,j_gene,abundance,v_gene,d_gene,len
CSASRRTQGSNQPQHF,TGCAGTGCTAGTCGCCGCACACAGGGGAGCAATCAGCCCCAGCATTTT,TRBJ1-5,many,TRBV20-1,TRBD1,16
CASCPAGGLYEQYF,TGTGCCAGCTGCCCTGCGGGGGGGCTCTACGAGCAGTACTTC,TRBJ2-7,many,TRBV12-3/TRBV12-4,TRBD2,14
CATSGHGGETQYF,TGTGCCACCAGCGGCCATGGTGGGGAGACCCAGTACTTC,TRBJ2-5,many,TRBV15,-,13
CASSPNLEGANVLTF,TGCGCCAGCAGCCCTAACTTGGAAGGGGCCAACGTCCTGACTTTC,TRBJ2-6,many,TRBV5-1,-,15
CASSLDGTGEVAFF,TGCGCCAGCAGCTTGGATGGGACAGGGGAGGTAGCTTTCTTT,TRBJ1-1,many,TRBV5-1,TRBD1,14
CATSDSGEVIEKLFF,TGTGCCACCAGTGATTCGGGGGAAGTTATCGAAAAACTGTTTTTT,TRBJ1-4,many,TRBV24-1,-,15
CASSEGWYEQYF,TGTGCCAGCAGTGAAGGTTGGTACGAGCAGTACTTC,TRBJ2-7,many,TRBV6-1,-,12
CSAKQGTEAFF,TGCAGTGCGAAACAGGGGACTGAAGCTTTCTTT,TRBJ1-1,-,TRBV20-1,TRBD1,11
CASSLGPKRYTGELFF,TGTGCCAGCAGCCTTGGACCCAAGCGATACACCGGGGAGCTGTTTTTT,TRBJ2-2,many,TRBV3-1,-,16
CSARGRGLVHEQFF,TGCAGTGCTAGAGGCAGGGGACTCGTCCATGAGCAGTTCTTC,TRBJ2-1,-,TRBV20-1,-,14
CASSPHKPNTEAFF,TGCGCCAGCAGCCCCCATAAGCCGAACACTGAAGCTTTCTTT,TRBJ1-1,many,TRBV5-1,-,14
CSVERTGRQDTEAFF,TGCAGCGTTGAAAGGACAGGGAGGCAAGACACTGAAGCTTTCTTT,TRBJ1-1,many,TRBV29-1,TRBD1,15
CASSPTGPPQGTQYF,TGCGCCAGCAGCCCGACAGGGCCTCCTCAGGGGACCCAGTACTTC,TRBJ2-5,many,TRBV5-1,TRBD1,15
CASSYSVGLEQYF,TGTGCCAGCTCTTACAGCGTAGGGCTGGAGCAGTACTTC,TRBJ2-7,-,TRBV18,-,13
CSVLRRRAGYEQYF,TGCAGTGTCCTTAGGCGACGGGCGGGCTACGAGCAGTACTTC,TRBJ2-7,many,TRBV20-1,-,14
CASSLGTAPYEQYF,TGTGCCAGCAGTCTCGGGACAGCTCCCTACGAGCAGTACTTC,TRBJ2-7,-,TRBV12-3/TRBV12-4,TRBD1,14
CASSQDDGPYNEQFF,TGTGCCAGCAGCCAAGATGATGGACCGTACAATGAGCAGTTCTTC,TRBJ2-1,many,TRBV4-2,-,15
CASSLSSGFHEQFF,TGTGCCAGCAGCTTGTCTAGCGGTTTCCATGAGCAGTTCTTC,TRBJ2-1,few,TRBV5-6,TRBD2,14
CAISDEDRGIETQYF,TGTGCCATCAGTGACGAGGACCGCGGGATAGAGACCCAGTACTTC,TRBJ2-5,many,TRBV10-3,-,15
CASEGTSGGNEQFF,TGTGCCAGCGAAGGAACTAGCGGGGGGAATGAGCAGTTCTTC,TRBJ2-1,few,TRBV2,TRBD2,14
CAISVEETQYF,TGTGCCATCAGTGTAGAAGAGACCCAGTACTTC,TRBJ2-5,many,TRBV10-3,-,11
CSARDRFMSWTEAFF,TGCAGTGCTAGAGATCGGTTTATGAGTTGGACTGAAGCTTTCTTT,TRBJ1-1,many,TRBV20-1,-,15